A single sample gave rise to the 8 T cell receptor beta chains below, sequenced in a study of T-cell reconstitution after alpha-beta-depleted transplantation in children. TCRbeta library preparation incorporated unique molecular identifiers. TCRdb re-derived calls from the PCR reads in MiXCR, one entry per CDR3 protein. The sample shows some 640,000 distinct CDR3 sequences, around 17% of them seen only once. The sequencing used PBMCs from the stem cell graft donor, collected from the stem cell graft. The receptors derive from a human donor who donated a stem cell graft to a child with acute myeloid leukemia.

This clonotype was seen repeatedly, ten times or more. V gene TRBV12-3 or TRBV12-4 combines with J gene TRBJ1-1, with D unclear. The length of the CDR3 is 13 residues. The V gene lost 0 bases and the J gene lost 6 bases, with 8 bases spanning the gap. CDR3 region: CASSLAAGAEAFF. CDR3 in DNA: TGTGCCAGCAGTTTAGCGGCTGGGGCTGAAGCTTTCTTT.

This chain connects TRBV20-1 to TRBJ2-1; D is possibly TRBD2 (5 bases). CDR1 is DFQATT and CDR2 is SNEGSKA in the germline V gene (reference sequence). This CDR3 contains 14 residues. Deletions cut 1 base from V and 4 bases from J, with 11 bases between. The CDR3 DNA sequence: TGCAGTGCTAGAGGATCAAGCGGATACAATGAGCAGTTCTTC. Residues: CSARGSSGYNEQFF.

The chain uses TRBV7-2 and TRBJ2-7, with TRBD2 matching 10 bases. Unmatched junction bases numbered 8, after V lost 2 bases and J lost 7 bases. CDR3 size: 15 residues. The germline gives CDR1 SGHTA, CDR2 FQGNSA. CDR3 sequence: CASSLKRGGFQEQYF. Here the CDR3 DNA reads TGTGCCAGCAGCTTAAAGCGGGGGGGCTTCCAGGAGCAGTACTTC.

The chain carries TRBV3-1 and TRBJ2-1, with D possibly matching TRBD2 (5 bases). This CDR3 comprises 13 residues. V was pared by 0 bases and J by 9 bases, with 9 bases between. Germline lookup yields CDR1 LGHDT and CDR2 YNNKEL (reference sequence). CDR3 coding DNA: TGTGCCAGCAGCCAAGACCTGGGAGTTGAGCAGTTCTTC. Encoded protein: CASSQDLGVEQFF.

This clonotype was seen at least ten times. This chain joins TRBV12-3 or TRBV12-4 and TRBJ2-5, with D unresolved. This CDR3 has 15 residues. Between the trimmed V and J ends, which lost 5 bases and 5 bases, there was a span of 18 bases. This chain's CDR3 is CASSPKGFTTETQYF. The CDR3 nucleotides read TGTGCCAGCAGTCCTAAAGGGTTTACGACGGAGACCCAGTACTTC.

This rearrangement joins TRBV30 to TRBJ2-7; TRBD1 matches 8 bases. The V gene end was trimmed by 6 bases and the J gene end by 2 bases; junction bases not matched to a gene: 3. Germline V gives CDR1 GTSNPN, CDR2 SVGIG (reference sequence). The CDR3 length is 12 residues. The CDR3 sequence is CACRDRTYEQYF. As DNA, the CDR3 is TGTGCCTGCCGGGACAGGACCTACGAGCAGTACTTC.

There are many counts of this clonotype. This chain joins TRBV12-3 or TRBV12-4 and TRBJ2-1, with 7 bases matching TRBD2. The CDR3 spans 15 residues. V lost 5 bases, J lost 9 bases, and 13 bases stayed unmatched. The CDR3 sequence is CASSPPGLAEGEQFF. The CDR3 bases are TGTGCCAGCAGTCCCCCGGGGCTAGCGGAGGGTGAGCAGTTCTTC.

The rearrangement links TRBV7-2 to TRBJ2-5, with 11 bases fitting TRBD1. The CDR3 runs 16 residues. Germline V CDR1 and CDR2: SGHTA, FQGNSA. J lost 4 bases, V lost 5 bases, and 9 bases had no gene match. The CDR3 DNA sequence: TGTGCCAGCAGCGACAGGACAGGGGGCGATTCAGAGACCCAGTACTTC. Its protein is CASSDRTGGDSETQYF.